This TCR beta chain comes out of a study of blood T cell repertoires in COVID-19. Study summary: PBMCs, B-cell-depleted T cells, or T cells provided the cDNA or gDNA that made up the material.

As processed by the authors: Amplifying reference gene primers gave estimates of nucleated cell counts. Here immunoSEQ multiplex PCR was the method, and the copy in TCRdb shows in-frame clones only, minus some. V and J calls and clone size come straight from that table; D and trimming were deduced from the DNA. The table lists around 170,000 clones, about nine tenths of them singletons. There are 16 residues in the CDR3. V was clipped by 3 bases and J by 9 bases; unmatched bases: 11. CDR1 and CDR2 (germline): LGHDT, YNNKEL (reference sequence). The receptor was isolated from a man aged 60-69 years with acute or convalescent COVID-19. V and J are TRBV3-1 (or the pseudogene TRBV3-2) and TRBJ1-6; TRBD1 aligns across 7 bases. Sequenced material: peripheral blood. The CDR3 reads CASSQGVGTVTSPLHF. CDR3 nucleotides: TGTGCCAGCAGCCAGGGGGTAGGGACAGTCACTTCACCCCTCCACTTT.